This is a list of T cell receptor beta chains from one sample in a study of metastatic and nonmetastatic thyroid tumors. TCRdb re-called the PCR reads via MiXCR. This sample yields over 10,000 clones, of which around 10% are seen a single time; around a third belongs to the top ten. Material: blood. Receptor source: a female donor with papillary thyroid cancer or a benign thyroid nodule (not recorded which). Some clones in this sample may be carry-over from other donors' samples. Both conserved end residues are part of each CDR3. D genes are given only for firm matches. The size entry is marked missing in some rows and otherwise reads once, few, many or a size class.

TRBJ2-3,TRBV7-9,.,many,TGTGCCAGCAGCTTATCTACTGGCACAGATACGCAGTATTTT,CASSLSTGTDTQYF
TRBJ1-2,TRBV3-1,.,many,TGTGCCAGCAGCCAAGAGAGTCGTCGGGTCTATGGCTACACCTTC,CASSQESRRVYGYTF
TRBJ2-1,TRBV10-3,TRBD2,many,TGTGCCATCAGTGAAGCGACTAGCGGGAGGAATGAGCAGTTCTTC,CAISEATSGRNEQFF
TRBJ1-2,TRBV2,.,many,TGTGCCAGCAGGACCGGACACCGAGATGGCTACACCTTC,CASRTGHRDGYTF
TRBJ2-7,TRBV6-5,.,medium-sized,TGTGCCAGCAGTTACTCGTCGGGGGAGGCCTACGAGCAGTACTTC,CASSYSSGEAYEQYF
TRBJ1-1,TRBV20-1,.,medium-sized,TGCAGTGCTAGGAGGACCTATTACACTGAAGCTTTCTTT,CSARRTYYTEAFF
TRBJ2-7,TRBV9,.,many,TGTGCCAGCAGCGTAGTAGAGATTTGTGAGCAGTACTTC,CASSVVEICEQYF
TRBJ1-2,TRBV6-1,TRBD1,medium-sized,TGTGCCAGCAGCGAGGACAGGGTAGGGTATGGCTACACCTTC,CASSEDRVGYGYTF
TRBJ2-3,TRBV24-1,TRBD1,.,TGTGCCACCAGTGATCTCTGGACAGGGTCCGATACGCAGTATTTT,CATSDLWTGSDTQYF
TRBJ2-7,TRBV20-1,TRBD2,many,TGCAGTGCAAAGTACACTAGCGGGAGAATCGCAGGTCCCTACGAGCAGTACTTC,CSAKYTSGRIAGPYEQYF
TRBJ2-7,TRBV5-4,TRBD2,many,TGTGCCAGCAGCGACCTTACGGGGGGGCTGGGCGAGCAGTACTTC,CASSDLTGGLGEQYF
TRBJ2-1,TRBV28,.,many,TGTGCCAGCAGCCCATACCCCGGCAGGTCCAGGGGTCTAACATGGGAGCAGTTCTTC,CASSPYPGRSRGLTWEQFF
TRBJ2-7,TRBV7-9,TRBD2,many,TGTGCCAGCACCCCTAGCGGTAGCTCCTACGAGCAGTACTTC,CASTPSGSSYEQYF
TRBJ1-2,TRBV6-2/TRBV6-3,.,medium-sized,TGTGCCAGCATCCCGGGCGGCAGTAACTATGGCTACACCTTC,CASIPGGSNYGYTF
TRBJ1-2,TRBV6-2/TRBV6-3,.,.,TGTGCCAGCAGTTATCGGCGCTATGGCTACACCTTC,CASSYRRYGYTF
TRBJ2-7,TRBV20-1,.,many,TGCAGTGCTGGAGAAAGTGGCAGGAAAGCCAACGAGCAGTACTTC,CSAGESGRKANEQYF
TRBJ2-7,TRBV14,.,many,TGTGCCAGCAGCCGGGGTCTGTACGAGCAGTACTTC,CASSRGLYEQYF
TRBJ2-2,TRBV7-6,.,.,TGTGCCAGCAGTACCGGGATCCCTTACACCGGGGAGCTATTTTTT,CASSTGIPYTGELFF
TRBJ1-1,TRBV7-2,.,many,TGTGCCAGCAGCTTCGGGGGCACAAACACTGAAGCTTTCTTT,CASSFGGTNTEAFF
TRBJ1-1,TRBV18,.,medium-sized,TGTGCCAGCTCACCCCCGGGTGGGGGAGCAAACACTGAAGCTTTCTTT,CASSPPGGGANTEAFF
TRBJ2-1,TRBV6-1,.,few,TGTGCCAGCAGTGTTTCCCAGGGATCCTACAATGAGCAGTTCTTC,CASSVSQGSYNEQFF
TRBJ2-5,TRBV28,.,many,TGTGCCAGCAGTTCCGGACTACCAGGTCTGGAGACCCAGTACTTC,CASSSGLPGLETQYF
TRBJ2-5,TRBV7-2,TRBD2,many,TGTGCCAGCAGCTTATTGGGACTAGCGGGGGAGACCCAGTACTTC,CASSLLGLAGETQYF
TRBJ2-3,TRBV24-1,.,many,.,CATSDFGQGTDTQYF
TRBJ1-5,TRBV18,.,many,TGTGCCAGCTCACCGGCAGGGTCAGCGCTTCAGCCCCAGCATTTT,CASSPAGSALQPQHF
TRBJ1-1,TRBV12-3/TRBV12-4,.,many,TGTGCCAGCAGTTTGGGGCACATGAACACTGAAGCTTTCTTT,CASSLGHMNTEAFF
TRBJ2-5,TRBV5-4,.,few,TGTGCCAGCAGCTTGAAGGGCCTCCAAGAGACCCAGTACTTC,CASSLKGLQETQYF
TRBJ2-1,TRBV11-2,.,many,TGTGCCAGCAGCTCCTGGGTCAATGAGCAGTTCTTC,CASSSWVNEQFF
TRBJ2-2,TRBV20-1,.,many,TGCAGTGCGAGTCACAACTTGAACACCGGGGAGCTGTTTTTT,CSASHNLNTGELFF
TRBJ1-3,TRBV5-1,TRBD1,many,TGCGCCAGCAGCTGGGGAGGACAGGACTCTGGAAACACCATATATTTT,CASSWGGQDSGNTIYF
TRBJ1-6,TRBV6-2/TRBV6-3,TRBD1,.,TGTGCCAGCAGTTACATTGGGACAGGGGTCGGTTCACCCCTCCACTTT,CASSYIGTGVGSPLHF
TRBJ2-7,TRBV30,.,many,TGTGCCTGGTCTAAGGGAAGCTCCTACGAGCAGTACTTC,CAWSKGSSYEQYF
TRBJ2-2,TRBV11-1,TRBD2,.,TGTGCCAGCAGCTTAAGGGCTAGCGGGGCCAACACCGGGGAGCTGTTTTTT,CASSLRASGANTGELFF
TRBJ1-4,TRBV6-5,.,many,TGTGCCAGCAGTTACAAGAGGGGAGGGTTTAATGAAAAACTGTTTTTT,CASSYKRGGFNEKLFF
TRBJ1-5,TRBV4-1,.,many,TGCGCCAGCAGCCAAGACGGAAGGGGGGATCAGCCCCAGCATTTT,CASSQDGRGDQPQHF
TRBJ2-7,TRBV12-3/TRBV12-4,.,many,TGTGCCAGCACCGCGGCCCCCGAGGACGAGCAGTACTTC,CASTAAPEDEQYF
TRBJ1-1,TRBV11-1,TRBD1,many,TGTGCCAGCAGCTTAACAGGGGATGGTATCATTGAAGCTTTCTTT,CASSLTGDGIIEAFF
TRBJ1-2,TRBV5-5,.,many,TGTGCCAGCAGCTTGCGTGGGGACACCCATAACTATGGCTACACCTTC,CASSLRGDTHNYGYTF
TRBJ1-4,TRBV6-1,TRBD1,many,TGTGCCAGCAGCCCAGGGGGGCGTAGTGAAAAACTGTTTTTT,CASSPGGRSEKLFF
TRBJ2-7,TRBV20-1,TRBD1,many,TGCAGTGCTAGAAAACCGGGACAGGGGATTGACGAGCAGTACTTC,CSARKPGQGIDEQYF
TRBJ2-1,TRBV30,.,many,TGTGCCTGGAATAGAGGGGCTAGGAATGAGCAGTTCTTC,CAWNRGARNEQFF
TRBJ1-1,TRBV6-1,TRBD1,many,TGTGCCAGCAGTTCCCTGGGACAGTCTCGAGATGAAGCTTTCTTT,CASSSLGQSRDEAFF
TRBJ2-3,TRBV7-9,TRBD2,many,TGTGCCAGCAGCTTCCCGACTAGCGGGACCGATACGCAGTATTTT,CASSFPTSGTDTQYF
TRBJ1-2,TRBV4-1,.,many,TGCGCCAGCAGCCAAGAGGGGCGCAGGTTAACTTATGGCTACACCTTC,CASSQEGRRLTYGYTF
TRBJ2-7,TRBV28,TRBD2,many,TGTGCCAGCAGTACCGGGGGGGGGGGGAACGAGCAGTACTTC,CASSTGGGGNEQYF
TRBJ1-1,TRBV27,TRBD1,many,TGTGCCAGCAGTTGGTCACAGGGGGCCGGTGAAGCTTTCTTT,CASSWSQGAGEAFF
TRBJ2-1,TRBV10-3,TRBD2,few,TGTGCCATCAGTGGGACTAGCGGGAGCGTCGTGAATGAGCAGTTCTTC,CAISGTSGSVVNEQFF
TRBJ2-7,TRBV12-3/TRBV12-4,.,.,TGTGCCAGCAGCCTATGGGCTAGCTCCTACGAGCAGTACTTC,CASSLWASSYEQYF
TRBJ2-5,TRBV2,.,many,TGTGCCAGCAGCGGAAGCGGTGCAGGGGAGGAGACCCAGTACTTC,CASSGSGAGEETQYF